These 9 T cell receptor beta chains share one sample of origin, sequenced in a study of T cells in Graves' hyperthyroidism and ophthalmopathy. TCR beta CDR3 regions were amplified from RNA. First-round RT-PCR with HTBI primers amplified the TCR CDR3 region. TCRdb redid the calling of the multiplex PCR reads with MiXCR, one entry per CDR3 protein. The sample shows over 700,000 distinct CDR3 sequences, 38% of them seen only once. The sample taken for sequencing was blood. The receptors here all came from a man aged 18 to 29 with Graves' hyperthyroidism.

This clonotype showed up many times. V and J are TRBV20-1 and TRBJ1-5; 8 nucleotides line up with TRBD1. Germline values: CDR1 DFQATT, CDR2 SNEGSKA (reference sequence). This CDR3 has 13 residues. Trimming took 3 bases from V and 7 from J; bases not matched to a gene: 5. CDR3 region: CSARDRVGQPQHF. In DNA form, the CDR3 reads TGCAGTGCTAGGGACAGGGTTGGGCAGCCCCAGCATTTT.

The genes are TRBV12-3 or TRBV12-4 and TRBJ2-7; 15 positions match TRBD2. V lost 5 bases and J lost 4; bases outside the gene matches: 6. There are 16 residues in the CDR3. In DNA, the CDR3 is TGTGCCAGCAGTGCCGGGACTAGCGGGAGGAGGTACGAGCAGTACTTC. Protein product: CASSAGTSGRRYEQYF.

This clonotype was found many times. The chain has TRBV29-1 and TRBJ1-1; D is possibly TRBD1 (6 bases). Germline V lookup: CDR1 SQVTM, CDR2 ANQGSEA. V shed 1 base and J shed 11 bases, with 20 bases lying between them. The CDR3 is 14 residues long. DNA of the CDR3: TGCAGCGTTGAAGGGGGCGCGGGGGCTACTAGGGCTTTCTTT. This encodes CSVEGGAGATRAFF.

The chain couples TRBV2 to TRBJ1-5; TRBD1 agrees at 8 bases. Germline loops: CDR1 SNHLY, CDR2 FYNNEI. Trimming removed 4 bases from V and 4 bases from J; junction bases left unmatched: 9. This CDR3 spans 16 amino acids. CDR3 in DNA: TGTGCCAGCAGTGTCACAGGGGGATTAGCAAATCAGCCCCAGCATTTT. Amino acids: CASSVTGGLANQPQHF.

Notes on this clonotype: Since a much larger clone is just one base distant, this may be a read error. V gene TRBV15 combines with J gene TRBJ2-2; TRBD2 might be the D (5 bases). The CDR3 is 14 amino acids. CDR1 LNHNV and CDR2 YYDKDF come from the germline V gene (reference sequence). The ends were cut back, 5 bases at V and 6 bases at J, with 13 bases in the middle. The CDR3 DNA is TGTGCCACCAGCGAGGGAGTCGACGCCGGGGAGCTGTTTTTT. It encodes CATSEGVDAGELFF.

The chain uses TRBV19 and TRBJ1-3, with D possibly TRBD1 on 5 matching bases. The CDR3 covers 14 residues. V gave up 5 bases and J gave up 0 bases, with 8 bases separating them. The germline gives CDR1 LNHDA, CDR2 SQIVND (reference sequence). Written as DNA, the CDR3 is TGTGCCAGTAGTCGGGGCTACTCTGGAAACACCATATATTTT. This translates into CASSRGYSGNTIYF.

This clonotype was recorded at least ten times. This rearrangement joins TRBV7-8 to TRBJ2-7; TRBD1 might be the D (5 bases). CDR1 is SGHVS and CDR2 is FQNEAQ in the germline V gene. V dropped 4 bases and J dropped 7 bases, with 11 bases sitting between them. The CDR3 contains 12 residues. CDR3 in DNA: TGTGCCAGCAGCTCGACAGCAGTGGAGCAGTACTTC. It codes for CASSSTAVEQYF.

The chain couples TRBV2 to TRBJ1-5; D remains ambiguous. The V and J ends lost 6 bases and 11 bases respectively, with 17 bases between them. Germline CDR1 is SNHLY and CDR2 is FYNNEI. CDR3 size: 13 residues. The CDR3 nucleotides read TGTGCCAGCAGCGAGGGCGCGTTAGAGACCCAGCATTTT. It yields the protein CASSEGALETQHF.

J is TRBJ2-7 and V is TRBV25-1, with 8 positions matching TRBD2. V shed 1 base, J shed 4 bases, and the junction held 6 bases outside the gene matches. CDR1 and CDR2 (germline): MGHDK, SYGVNS. The CDR3 spans 15 residues. The CDR3 sequence is CASSELSGGSYEQYF. In DNA, the CDR3 is TGTGCCAGCAGTGAATTGAGCGGGGGCTCGTACGAGCAGTACTTC.